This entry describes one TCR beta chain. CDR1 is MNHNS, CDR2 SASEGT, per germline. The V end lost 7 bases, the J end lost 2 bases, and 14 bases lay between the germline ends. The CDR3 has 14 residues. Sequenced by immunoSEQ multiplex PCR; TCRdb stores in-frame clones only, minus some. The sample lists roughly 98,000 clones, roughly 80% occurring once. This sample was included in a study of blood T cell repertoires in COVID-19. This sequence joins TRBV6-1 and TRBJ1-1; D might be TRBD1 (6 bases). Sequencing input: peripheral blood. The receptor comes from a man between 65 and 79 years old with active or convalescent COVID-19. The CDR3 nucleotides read TGTGCCAGCAAGGGAACAGGGCGCAACACTGAAGCTTTCTTT. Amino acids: CASKGTGRNTEAFF.